One and the same sample provided the 16 T cell receptor beta chains below, sequenced in a study of tumor and adjacent non-tumor tissue in lung cancer. Three rounds of nested PCR, following a modified ARM-PCR protocol, produced the TCRbeta library. TCRdb re-called the multiplex PCR reads with MiXCR, one entry per CDR3 protein. The repertoire holds approximately 120,000 distinct CDR3 sequences, with about 61% as singletons. The template was RNA from unsorted bulk tissue. More than 3 cm separated this lung sample from the edge of the tumor. Sequencing was done on a sample of distant non-tumor lung tissue. Receptors were obtained from a man aged 60-69 years with non-small cell lung cancer.

As regards this clonotype: A much larger clonotype is one base distant, so this may be a read error. A read error is likely, as this CDR3 ends without the conserved phenylalanine or tryptophan. The V call is TRBV6-5, the J call TRBJ2-3; 9 bases line up with TRBD1. Trimming at V came to 4 bases and at J to 4 bases, leaving 12 bases not matched to a gene. The germline V gene has CDR1 MNHEY and CDR2 SVGAGI. CDR3 length: 17 residues. The CDR3 DNA follows: TGTGCCAGCAGTTCCTTCACGGGACAGGGAGGAGCAGATACGCAGTATCCT. Amino acids: CASSSFTGQGGADTQYP.

At least ten counts were recorded for this clonotype. CDR3 sequence: CASSGDSNTEAFF. The CDR3 coding sequence is TGCGCCAGCAGCGGGGACAGCAACACTGAAGCTTTCTTT. The chain joins TRBV5-1 to TRBJ1-1; TRBD1 agrees at 7 bases. This CDR3 is 13 amino acids long. V trimming: 4 bases; J trimming: 2 bases; junction bases outside the gene matches: 2. Germline loops: CDR1 SGHRS, CDR2 YFSETQ.

On this clonotype: The junction does not match germline at one end; this may be a read error. The rearrangement uses TRBV6-2 or TRBV6-3 and TRBJ2-6; the D gene could be TRBD1 or TRBD2 (6 bases each). Germline values: CDR1 MNHEY, CDR2 SVGEGT. This CDR3 contains 18 residues. This chain's CDR3 is CVSKRTGLQGSGANVLTF. The DNA of the CDR3 is TGTGTCAGCAAGCGTACCGGACTACAGGGATCCGGGGCCAACGTCCTAACTTTC.

This clonotype occurred many times. CDR3 sequence: CSVGTSGTTGTQYF. For the CDR3, the DNA is TGCAGCGTTGGGACTAGCGGGACCACGGGTACGCAGTATTTT. This rearrangement joins TRBV29-1 to TRBJ2-3; 12 bases are a match to TRBD2. The CDR3 runs 14 residues. CDR1 and CDR2 (germline): SQVTM, ANQGSEA. The V and J ends lost 4 bases and 8 bases, in that order; junction bases with no gene match: 7.

Comments on this clonotype: One end of the junction fails to match germline, which may point to a read error. V is TRBV29-1 and J is TRBJ2-1; perhaps TRBD1 as D (5 bases). The CDR3 is 16 amino acids. Germline lookup yields CDR1 SQVTM and CDR2 ANQGSEA. The CDR3 DNA sequence: TGCAGCGTTACTGGTGGGGCCGAGAGCTCCTACAATGAACAGTTCTTC. Translating it yields CSVTGGAESSYNEQFF.

This clonotype was found many times. V gene TRBV12-3 or TRBV12-4 combines with J gene TRBJ1-1; 7 bases are a match to TRBD1. The CDR3 covers 15 residues. J gave up 7 bases and V 5 bases, and 13 bases lay outside the gene matches. The CDR3 here is CASSPIGQVSHEAFF. In nucleotides, the CDR3 is TGTGCCAGCAGTCCAATAGGACAGGTCAGTCATGAAGCTTTCTTT.

Concerning this clonotype itself: Given the absence of the conserved phenylalanine or tryptophan at the CDR3 end, a read error is likely. Because the CDR3's place on the DNA is in doubt, the DNA is left out and the CDR3 is given as listed by TCRdb. The V and J genes are TRBV11-2 and TRBJ2-5; the listed D gene, TRBD2, was not tested against the DNA. The germline V gene has CDR1 SGHAT and CDR2 FQNNGV. The CDR3 has 16 amino acids, counting both end residues. The CDR3 spells CASSPRTSGVGEAQCL.

In its sample, this clonotype was seen many times. One junction end disagrees with the germline gene, perhaps due to a read error. J is TRBJ2-7 and V is TRBV2; D is undetermined. CDR1 is SNHLY and CDR2 is FYNNEI in the germline V gene. CDR3 length: 12 amino acids. The CDR3 here is CASRGQDGPVSF. CDR3 coding DNA: TGTGCCAGCAGAGGCCAGGATGGGCCCGTTTCCTTC.

This clonotype was seen repeatedly, ten times or more. The rearrangement uses TRBV5-4 and TRBJ2-7; the match to TRBD2 covers 12 bases. Per germline, CDR1 SGHNT and CDR2 YYREEE (reference sequence). The CDR3 is 14 residues long. Trimming took 3 bases from V and 3 from J; bases not matched to a gene: 1. CDR3 DNA sequence: TGTGCCAGCAGCTCGACTAGCGGGGGCTACGAGCAGTACTTC. Translated: CASSSTSGGYEQYF.

This clonotype was observed at least ten times. The CDR3 protein is CSVDVAGVYNEQFF. For the CDR3, the DNA is TGCAGCGTTGACGTAGCGGGAGTTTACAATGAGCAGTTCTTC. The chain combines TRBV29-1 with TRBJ2-1; 9 bases are a match to TRBD2. The CDR3 contains 14 residues. Trimming at V came to 3 bases and at J to 4 bases, leaving 4 bases not matched to a gene. Germline V CDR1 and CDR2: SQVTM, ANQGSEA.

The V call is TRBV5-1, the J call TRBJ1-1; D is undetermined. The CDR3 totals 13 residues. The V and J ends lost 1 base and 3 bases respectively, with 7 bases between them. Germline V lookup: CDR1 SGHRS, CDR2 YFSETQ. As DNA, the CDR3 is TGCGCCAGCAGCTTGAATGGGGACACTGAAGCTTTCTTT. Translated: CASSLNGDTEAFF.

This clonotype is medium-sized within its sample. The CDR3 nucleotides are TGTGCCAGCAGCCCTCAATGGGGGGTGACCCAAGAGACCCAGTACTTC. Translation: CASSPQWGVTQETQYF. V and J are TRBV11-3 and TRBJ2-5, with D maybe TRBD2 (6 bases). Trimming cost V 5 bases and J 1 base, with 17 bases left between them. The CDR3 has 16 amino acids. CDR1 and CDR2 (germline): SGHNT, YENEEA.

For this clonotype: This may be a read error: a much more frequent sequence differs by one nucleotide. V and J are TRBV12-3 or TRBV12-4 and TRBJ2-7, with a weak D call TRBD2 (6 bases). The CDR3 sequence is 13 residues long. V shed 7 bases and J shed 6 bases, with 16 bases lying between them. The CDR3 here is CASTTLGTFEQYF. The CDR3 coding sequence is TGTGCCAGCACCACGTTGGGGACTTTCGAGCAGTACTTC.

The gene calls are TRBV6-1 and TRBJ2-5, with TRBD2 as a possible D gene (5 bases). The V gene's germline CDR1 is MNHNS and CDR2 SASEGT. This CDR3 region has 15 residues. V lost 5 bases and J 7 bases, leaving 20 bases between the germline ends. DNA for the CDR3: TGTGCCAGCAGTTTCATAGGCCTAGGTGGAGGGACCCAGTACTTC. Translated: CASSFIGLGGGTQYF.

This clonotype came up a few times. A much larger clonotype is one base distant, so this may be a read error. The gene calls are TRBV5-7 and TRBJ2-6, with TRBD1 matching over 8 bases. TRBV5-7 counts as an open reading frame of uncertain function. The CDR3 extends over 20 amino acids. The ends lost 3 bases at V and 6 bases at J; junction bases unmatched: 20. This CDR3 reads CASSSRQGTCWGPEANVLTF. Here the CDR3 DNA reads TGTGCCAGCAGCTCCCGACAGGGGACCTGTTGGGGTCCTGAGGCCAACGTCCTGACTTTC.

This clonotype was observed at least ten times. The rearrangement joins TRBV20-1 to TRBJ2-1; D not certain. From germline, CDR1 is DFQATT and CDR2 SNEGSKA (reference sequence). This CDR3 spans 11 amino acids. V shed 7 bases and J shed 8 bases, with 12 bases lying between them. The CDR3 region is CSVPRHDEQFF. The CDR3 DNA sequence: TGCAGTGTTCCGAGGCACGATGAGCAGTTCTTC.